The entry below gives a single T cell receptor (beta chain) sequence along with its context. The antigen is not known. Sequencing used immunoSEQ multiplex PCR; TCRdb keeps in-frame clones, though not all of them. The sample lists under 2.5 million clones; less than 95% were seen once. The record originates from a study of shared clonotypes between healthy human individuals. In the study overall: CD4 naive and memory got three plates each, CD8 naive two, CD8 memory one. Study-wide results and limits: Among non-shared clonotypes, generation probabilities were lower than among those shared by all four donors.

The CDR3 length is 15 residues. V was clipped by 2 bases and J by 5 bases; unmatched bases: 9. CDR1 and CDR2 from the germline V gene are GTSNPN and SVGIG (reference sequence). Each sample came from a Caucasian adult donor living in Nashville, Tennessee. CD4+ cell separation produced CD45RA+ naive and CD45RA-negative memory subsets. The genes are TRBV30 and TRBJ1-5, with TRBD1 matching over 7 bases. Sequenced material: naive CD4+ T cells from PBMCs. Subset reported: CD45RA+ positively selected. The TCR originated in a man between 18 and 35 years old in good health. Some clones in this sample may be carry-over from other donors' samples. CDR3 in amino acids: CAWSSGGDSDQPQHF. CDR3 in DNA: TGTGCCTGGAGTTCAGGGGGGGATAGTGATCAGCCCCAGCATTTT. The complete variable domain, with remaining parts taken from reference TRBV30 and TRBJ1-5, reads SQTIHQWPATLVQPVGSPLSLECTVEGTSNPNLYWYRQAAGRGLQLLFYSVGIGQISSEVPQNLSASRPQDRQFILSSKKLLLSDSGFYLCAWSSGGDSDQPQHFGDGTRLSIL.